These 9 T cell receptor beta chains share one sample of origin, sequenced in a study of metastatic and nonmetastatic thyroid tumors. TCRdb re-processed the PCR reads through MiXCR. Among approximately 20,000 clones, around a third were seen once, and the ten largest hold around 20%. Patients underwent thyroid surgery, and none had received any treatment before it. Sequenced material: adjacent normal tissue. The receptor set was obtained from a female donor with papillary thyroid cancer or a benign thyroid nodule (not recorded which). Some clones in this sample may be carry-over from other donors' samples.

The CDR3 DNA sequence: TGTGCCACCAGTGATTTGCTGGACAGGGGGGTATGTGGCTACACCTTC. This translates into CATSDLLDRGVCGYTF. The V and J genes are TRBV24-1 and TRBJ1-2, with 10 bases that match TRBD1. This CDR3 has 16 residues. CDR1 is KGHDR and CDR2 is SFDVKD in the germline V gene. V gave up 0 bases and J gave up 7 bases; unmatched junction bases: 7.

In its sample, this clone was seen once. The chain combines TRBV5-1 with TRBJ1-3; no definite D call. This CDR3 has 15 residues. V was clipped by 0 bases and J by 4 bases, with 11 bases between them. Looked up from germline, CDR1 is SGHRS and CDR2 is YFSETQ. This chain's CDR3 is CASSLGAGPGNTIYF. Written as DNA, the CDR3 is TGCGCCAGCAGCTTGGGCGCGGGCCCGGGAAACACCATATATTTT.

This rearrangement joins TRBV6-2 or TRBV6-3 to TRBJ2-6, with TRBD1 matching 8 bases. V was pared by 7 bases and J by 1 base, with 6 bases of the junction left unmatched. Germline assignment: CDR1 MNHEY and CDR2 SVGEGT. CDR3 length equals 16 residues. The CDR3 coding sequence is TGTGCCAGCACATCAGGGGGCGCATCTGGGGCCAACGTCCTGACTTTC. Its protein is CASTSGGASGANVLTF.

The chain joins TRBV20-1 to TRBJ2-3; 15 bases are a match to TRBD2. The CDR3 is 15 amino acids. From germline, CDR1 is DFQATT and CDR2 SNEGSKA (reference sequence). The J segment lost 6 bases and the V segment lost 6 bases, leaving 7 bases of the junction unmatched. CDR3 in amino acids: CSARTSGGVRDTQYF. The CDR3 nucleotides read TGCAGTGCACGGACTAGCGGGGGGGTGAGGGATACGCAGTATTTT.

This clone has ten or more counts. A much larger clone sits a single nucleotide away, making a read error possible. CDR3 in DNA: TGTGCCGGCAGTGCCGGGCGGGGGCAGGGGGCGGGGATCTATGGCTACACCTTC. It yields the protein CAGSAGRGQGAGIYGYTF. The chain links TRBV2 to TRBJ1-2; 8 bases match TRBD1. The CDR3 consists of 18 residues. Germline V gene lookup returns CDR1 SNHLY and CDR2 FYNNEI.

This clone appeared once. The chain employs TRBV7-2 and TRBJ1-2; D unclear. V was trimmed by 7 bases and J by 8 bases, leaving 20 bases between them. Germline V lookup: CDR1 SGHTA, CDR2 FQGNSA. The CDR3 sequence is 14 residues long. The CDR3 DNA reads TGTGCCAGCATCAAAGGATCCCGGGAGGGCGGCTACACCTTC. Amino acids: CASIKGSREGGYTF. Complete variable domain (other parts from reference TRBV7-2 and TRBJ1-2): GAGVSQSPSNKVTEKGKDVELRCDPISGHTALYWYRQSLGQGLEFLIYFQGNSAPDKSGLPSDRFSAERTGGSVSTLTIQRTQQEDSAVYLCASIKGSREGGYTFGSGTRLTVV.

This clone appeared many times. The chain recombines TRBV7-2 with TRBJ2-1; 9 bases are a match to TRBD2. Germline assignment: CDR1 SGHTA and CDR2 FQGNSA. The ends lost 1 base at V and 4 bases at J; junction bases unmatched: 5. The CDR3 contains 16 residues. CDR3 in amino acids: CASSLVRLAVYNEQFF. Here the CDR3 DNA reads TGTGCCAGCAGCTTAGTTAGACTAGCGGTTTACAATGAGCAGTTCTTC.

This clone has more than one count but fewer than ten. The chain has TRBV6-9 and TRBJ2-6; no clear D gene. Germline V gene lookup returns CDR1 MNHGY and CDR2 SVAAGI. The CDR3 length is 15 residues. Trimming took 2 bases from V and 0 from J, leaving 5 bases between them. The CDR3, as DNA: TGTGCCAGCAGTTATGGAGACTCTGGGGCCAACGTCCTGACTTTC. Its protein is CASSYGDSGANVLTF.

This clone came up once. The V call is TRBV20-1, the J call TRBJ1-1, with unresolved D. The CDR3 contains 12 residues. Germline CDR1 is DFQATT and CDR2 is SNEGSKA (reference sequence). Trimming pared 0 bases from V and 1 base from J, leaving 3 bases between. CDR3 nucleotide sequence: TGCAGTGCTAGAGACGGGAACACTGAAGCTTTCTTT. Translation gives CSARDGNTEAFF.